This is a list of T cell receptor beta chains from one sample in a study of blood T cell repertoires in COVID-19. Clones were read by immunoSEQ multiplex PCR, and TCRdb kept only the in-frame ones, dropping some. The data hold some 250,000 clones, with roughly 93% observed a single time. Material: PBMCs or T cells enriched from blood (not recorded which). These receptors originate from a middle-aged woman with acute COVID-19. CDR3s include the opening cysteine and the closing phenylalanine or tryptophan. A D gene is named only where the DNA matches it firmly. Clone size is shown for a subset of rows, as once, few, many or a class of expanded clone.

>TRBJ2-2|NA|TRBD1|TRBV29-1
TGCAGCGTCGGGACAGGGGGCACCGGGGAGCTGTTTTTT
CSVGTGGTGELFF
>TRBJ1-1|NA|NA|TRBV9
TGTGCCAGCAGCGGAGGACTTTTGAACACTGAAGCTTTCTTT
CASSGGLLNTEAFF
>TRBJ2-7|medium-sized|NA|TRBV2
TGTGCCAGCAGTGAGACTGCCGCCTACGAGCAGTACTTC
CASSETAAYEQYF
>TRBJ1-4|NA|NA|TRBV7-2
TGTGCCAGCAGCTTAGGGTTGGGCAGGGTTAGTGAAAAACTGTTTTTT
CASSLGLGRVSEKLFF
>TRBJ1-2|NA|NA|TRBV6-5
TGTGCCAGCAGTTATGAGGGCGACTATGGCTACACCTTC
CASSYEGDYGYTF
>TRBJ1-3|NA|NA|TRBV5-1
TGCGCCAGCAGCCTGCAGGGGAACGGAAACACCATATATTTT
CASSLQGNGNTIYF
>TRBJ2-7|NA|TRBD1|TRBV19
TGTGCCAGTAGTATCCGGGCGGACAGGGGGACCTACGAGCAGTACTTC
CASSIRADRGTYEQYF
>TRBJ2-1|NA|TRBD1|TRBV12-5
TGTGCTAGTGGTTTGAATTTTGACAGGGGAAATGAGCAGTTCTTC
CASGLNFDRGNEQFF
>TRBJ2-7|NA|NA|TRBV18
TGTGCCAGCTCACCGAGGGTTGTCAGAGTGAGCTCCTACGAGCAGTACTTC
CASSPRVVRVSSYEQYF
>TRBJ1-2|NA|TRBD1|TRBV15
TGTGCCACCAGCCCTGGACAGGTGAGACGCTATGGCTACACCTTC
CATSPGQVRRYGYTF
>TRBJ2-2|NA|NA|TRBV12-1
TGTGCCAGCACCCCCCCCTCGGGATTCGCGAACACCGGGGAGCTGCTTTTT
CASTPPSGFANTGELLF
>TRBJ1-6|NA|NA|TRBV30
TGTGCCTGGAGCTTTCGAACAGGGATTTATTCACCCCTCCACTTT
CAWSFRTGIYSPLHF
>TRBJ2-5|NA|TRBD1|TRBV2
TGTGCCAGCACCCCAGGGACAGGGGGGTCGGGGACCCAGTACTTC
CASTPGTGGSGTQYF
>TRBJ2-3|NA|NA|TRBV30
TGTGCCTGGAGTAGCCAGGGGTGGTCAGATACGCAGTATTTT
CAWSSQGWSDTQYF
>TRBJ2-7|NA|TRBD2|TRBV6-6
TGTGCCAGCAAAGCAGCGGGAGGGCACGAGCAGTACTTC
CASKAAGGHEQYF
>TRBJ2-7|NA|NA|TRBV6-5
TGTGCCAGCAGCGATTACGGGACACTGGAGCAGTACTTC
CASSDYGTLEQYF
>TRBJ1-5|NA|NA|TRBV19
TGTGCCAGTAGTCCAGGCAGATATAGCAATCAGCCCCAGCATTTT
CASSPGRYSNQPQHF
>TRBJ2-5|NA|NA|TRBV19
TGTGCCAGTAGTTCAGGGTTGGTAGAGACCCAGTACTTC
CASSSGLVETQYF
>TRBJ1-2|few|NA|TRBV29-1
TGCAGCGTGGCGGATCAGGGGTATGGCTACACCTTC
CSVADQGYGYTF
>TRBJ2-5|NA|TRBD2|TRBV11-3
TGTGCCAGCAGCTTAGTCTCTCTAGCGGGAGCAGAGACCCAGTACTTC
CASSLVSLAGAETQYF
>TRBJ1-4|NA|TRBD1|TRBV28
TGTGCCAGCAGAAAGACAGGGAATGAAAAACTGTTTTTT
CASRKTGNEKLFF
>TRBJ2-6|NA|TRBD2|TRBV7-9
TGTGCCAGCAGCCCGCGAACGGTAGCGGGAGGCGGGGCCAACGTCCTGACTTTC
CASSPRTVAGGGANVLTF
>TRBJ2-5|NA|NA|TRBV5-1
TGCGCCAGCAGCTTGGGGGGCAGCCGGAGATTTCAAGAGACCCAGTACTTC
CASSLGGSRRFQETQYF
>TRBJ2-7|NA|NA|TRBV9
TGTGCCAGCAGCGCAGGGAAAGGCCATCCCTACGAGCAGTACTTC
CASSAGKGHPYEQYF
>TRBJ2-7|NA|TRBD2|TRBV11-2
TGTGCCAGCAGCTCCCCCGCTAGCGGGGGAGTGCAGTACTTC
CASSSPASGGVQYF
>TRBJ2-5|NA|TRBD1|TRBV7-2
TGTGCCAGCAGCTCGAACAGGGGCGGTGGGACCCAGTACTTC
CASSSNRGGGTQYF
>TRBJ2-7|NA|TRBD1|TRBV4-3
TGCGCCAGCAGCCAAGAGGGCAGGGGGCTTGGGCGGGGAAGCTCCTACGAGCAGTACTTC
CASSQEGRGLGRGSSYEQYF
>TRBJ2-7|few|TRBD1|TRBV5-4
TGTGCCAGCAGCTTGGCTGGGAGAGGGACAGGGGGCACTTACGAGCAGTACTTC
CASSLAGRGTGGTYEQYF
>TRBJ1-2|NA|NA|TRBV12-3/TRBV12-4
TGTGCCAGCAGCTTCAACTATGGCTACACCTTC
CASSFNYGYTF
>TRBJ2-3|NA|NA|TRBV11-3
TGTGCCAGCAGCGGAGGAGGAGTGTTAACAGATACGCAGTATTTT
CASSGGGVLTDTQYF
>TRBJ2-5|once|TRBD2|TRBV14
TGTGCCAGCAGCCGACGGACTAGCGGGGGGAGTGAGACCCAGTACTTC
CASSRRTSGGSETQYF
>TRBJ2-3|NA|NA|TRBV6-1
TGTGCCAGCAGTGAGTGGGCTAGCGTGGGCACAGATACGCAGTATTTT
CASSEWASVGTDTQYF
>TRBJ2-2|NA|TRBD1|TRBV19
TGTGCCACGCACAGGGGGCAATTGAACACCGGGGAGCTGTTTTTT
CATHRGQLNTGELFF